What follows are 10 T cell receptor beta chains derived from one specimen sequenced in a study of blood T cell repertoires in COVID-19. TCRdb's copy holds only in-frame clones and misses some; the assay was immunoSEQ multiplex PCR. The table includes some 380,000 clones, 88% detected once. The sample consisted of PBMCs or T cells enriched from blood (not recorded which). Every receptor here comes from a woman aged 40 to 50 with acute COVID-19.

This clone came up once. The rearrangement joins TRBV18 to TRBJ2-2, with unresolved D. V gave up 8 bases and J gave up 1 base, with 11 bases separating them. The germline CDR1 and CDR2 sequences are KGHSH and LQKENI. CDR3 length: 14 residues. CDR3 bases: TGTGCCAGCACGCCTAGGCGGAACACCGGGGAGCTGTTTTTT. This codes for CASTPRRNTGELFF.

The J gene is TRBJ2-5, the V gene TRBV6-5, with D possibly TRBD2 on 7 matching bases. Germline CDR1 MNHEY, CDR2 SVGAGI. This CDR3 has 15 amino acids. Trimming shortened V by 0 bases and J by 5 bases, and 13 bases separated the two germline ends. The CDR3 is CASSYSGGAGETQYF. In DNA, the CDR3 is TGTGCCAGCAGTTACTCGGGGGGGGCCGGGGAGACCCAGTACTTC.

In its sample, this clone was seen once. The rearrangement joins TRBV30 to TRBJ1-2; TRBD1 is a possible D gene (5 bases). The CDR3 is made up of 13 amino acids. The V end was cut by 4 bases, the J end by 6 bases, with 15 bases between. Germline loops: CDR1 GTSNPN, CDR2 SVGIG (reference sequence). In nucleotides, the CDR3 is TGTGCCTGGACTCAATCGACAGTTCATGGCTACACCTTC. Protein sequence: CAWTQSTVHGYTF. Together with reference TRBV30 and TRBJ1-2, the CDR3 gives the full variable domain: SQTIHQWPATLVQPVGSPLSLECTVEGTSNPNLYWYRQAAGRGLQLLFYSVGIGQISSEVPQNLSASRPQDRQFILSSKKLLLSDSGFYLCAWTQSTVHGYTFGSGTRLTVV.

J is TRBJ2-1 and V is TRBV12-2; the table calls TRBD2, which could not be checked here. TRBV12-2 is given as a pseudogene. The CDR3 has 18 residues. CDR3 in DNA: TGTGCAAGTCGCTTAGGGTTTTATCGGGGGGGCTTCTACAATGAGCAGTTCTTC. Protein: CASRLGFYRGGFYNEQFF.

The V call is TRBV7-8, the J call TRBJ1-6; no reliable D call. The CDR3 extends over 14 amino acids. Trimming removed 1 base at V and 12 bases at J, with 13 bases between. Per germline, CDR1 SGHVS and CDR2 FQNEAQ. The CDR3 region is CASSLDAEWVPLHF. CDR3 nucleotides: TGTGCCAGCAGCTTAGATGCGGAATGGGTACCCCTCCACTTT. Based on the CDR3 plus reference TRBV7-8 and TRBJ1-6, the full variable domain is GAGVSQSPRYKVAKRGQDVALRCDPISGHVSLFWYQQALGQGPEFLTYFQNEAQLDKSGLPSDRFFAERPEGSVSTLKIQRTQQEDSAVYLCASSLDAEWVPLHFGNGTRLTVT.

This sequence joins TRBV9 and TRBJ2-2, with 9 bases that match TRBD2. The trim removed 2 bases at V and 0 bases at J, leaving 5 bases unmatched. CDR3 size: 17 residues. CDR1 and CDR2 (germline): SGDLS, YYNGEE. CDR3 sequence (DNA): TGTGCCAGCAGCGTTTCTAGCGGGGACGCGAACACCGGGGAGCTGTTTTTT. Translated, it gives CASSVSSGDANTGELFF. Full variable domain (missing parts from reference TRBV9 and TRBJ2-2): DSGVTQTPKHLITATGQRVTLRCSPRSGDLSVYWYQQSLDQGLQFLIQYYNGEERAKGNILERFSAQQFPDLHSELNLSSLELGDSALYFCASSVSSGDANTGELFFGEGSRLTVL.

This clone appeared a single time. This rearrangement joins TRBV4-1 to TRBJ2-7, with D perhaps matching TRBD2 (5 bases). The germline gives CDR1 MGHRA, CDR2 YSYEKL. Trimming pared 4 bases from V and 2 bases from J, leaving 12 bases between. There are 14 residues in the CDR3. This CDR3 is CASSPQDSAYEQYF. The CDR3 DNA is TGCGCCAGCAGCCCTCAGGACTCGGCCTACGAGCAGTACTTC.

This chain links TRBV20-1 with TRBJ1-1; no definite D call. Per germline, CDR1 DFQATT and CDR2 SNEGSKA (reference sequence). V was clipped by 3 bases and J by 3 bases, with 8 bases between them. The length of the CDR3 is 12 residues. The CDR3 DNA reads TGCAGTGCTAGTTGGGCAGACACTGAAGCTTTCTTT. It is translated as CSASWADTEAFF.

The V and J genes are TRBV6-5 and TRBJ1-1; TRBD1 matches at 8 bases. The CDR3 has 13 residues. Germline V gene lookup returns CDR1 MNHEY and CDR2 SVGAGI. The V segment lost 6 bases and the J segment 1 base; nucleotides outside the gene matches: 1. In nucleotides, the CDR3 is TGTGCCAGCAGCAGGGGGCGGAACACTGAAGCTTTCTTT. The encoded protein is CASSRGRNTEAFF.

V usage is TRBV7-9 and J usage is TRBJ2-5; 8 bases are a match to TRBD1. Per germline, CDR1 SEHNR and CDR2 FQNEAQ (reference sequence). This CDR3 comprises 16 residues. V gave up 5 bases and J gave up 4 bases; unmatched junction bases: 12. Here the CDR3 reads CASSRPLTGGGETQYF. Written as DNA, the CDR3 is TGTGCCAGCAGCCGTCCCCTCACAGGGGGAGGAGAGACCCAGTACTTC.